A selection of T cell receptor beta chains follows, all from one sample in a study of early T cells in non-severe SARS-CoV-2 infection. TCRdb re-derived calls from the 5' RACE reads in MiXCR, one entry per CDR3 protein. Of some 67,000 distinct CDR3 sequences listed, about 13% are singletons. The specimen was whole blood. The receptors stem from an adult who was a healthcare worker with PCR-confirmed SARS-CoV-2 infection or an uninfected control (not recorded which). The CDR3 runs from the conserved cysteine through the conserved F or W. D genes are given only for firm matches. Where a row states a size, it is once, few, many or the class of an expanded clone; other rows omit it.

13	TRBV7-9	NA	TRBJ1-1	few	TGTGCCAGCAGCTTAGTTGGGTTCACTGAAGCTTTCTTT	CASSLVGFTEAFF
14	TRBV7-6	NA	TRBJ1-3	few	TGTGCCAGCAGCTTAGAGGCAGGCCGAAACACCATATATTTT	CASSLEAGRNTIYF
17	TRBV25-1	NA	TRBJ2-1	NA	TGTGCCAGCAGTCCCCCTACGGGCACCGGAAGGCACAATGAGCAGTTCTTC	CASSPPTGTGRHNEQFF
19	TRBV6-6	TRBD1	TRBJ2-6	NA	TGTGCCAGCAGTTACTCGATAGCAGGGGGCGTTTCTGGGGCCAACGTCCTGACTTTC	CASSYSIAGGVSGANVLTF
14	TRBV29-1	TRBD1	TRBJ1-4	few	TGCAGCGCGAATCTGCCGACAGGGGATGAAAAACTGTTTTTT	CSANLPTGDEKLFF
15	TRBV21-1	NA	TRBJ1-2	few	TGTGCCAGCAGCCCCGGAAGCCAGCTTAACTATGGCTACACCTTC	CASSPGSQLNYGYTF
12	TRBV6-5	TRBD1	TRBJ2-3	few	TGTGCCAGCAGCCCCGGACAGGGAAGGCAGTATTTT	CASSPGQGRQYF
15	TRBV20-1	TRBD2	TRBJ2-5	few	TGCAGTGCTAGTGGAGCGGGGGGGCCGGGCGAGACCCAGTACTTC	CSASGAGGPGETQYF
13	TRBV6-4	NA	TRBJ2-3	many	TGTGCCAGCAGTGTTGGGCGCACAGATACGCAGTATTTT	CASSVGRTDTQYF
13	TRBV7-2	NA	TRBJ1-1	many	TGTGCCAGCAGCTTAGGGCGGGAGTTAGAAGCTTTCTTT	CASSLGRELEAFF
13	TRBV29-1	TRBD1	TRBJ1-1	NA	TGCAGCGTGAGACAGGGGGACAACACTGAAGCTTTCTTT	CSVRQGDNTEAFF
13	TRBV7-3	TRBD2	TRBJ2-2	few	TGTGCCAGCAGCCCGGGGGGAACCGGGGAGCTGTTTTTT	CASSPGGTGELFF
11	TRBV29-1	NA	TRBJ1-1	NA	TGCAGCGTTGCCTCGAACACTGAAGCTTTCTTT	CSVASNTEAFF
15	TRBV28	NA	TRBJ2-7	many	TGTGCCAGCAGTTTACCCCTCGGCCTTGGGGACGAGCAGTACTTC	CASSLPLGLGDEQYF
14	TRBV11-1	NA	TRBJ2-5	NA	TGTGCCAGCAGCTCCACAGGGATTTGGGAGACCCAGTACTTC	CASSSTGIWETQYF
13	TRBV7-2	NA	TRBJ1-2	few	TGTGCCAGCAGCCTCACTCGGATGGATGGCTACACCTTC	CASSLTRMDGYTF
17	TRBV18	TRBD1	TRBJ2-1	many	TGTGCCAGCTCCTTAAAGGCCGCACAGGGGTCTGGCAATGAGCAGTTCTTC	CASSLKAAQGSGNEQFF
15	TRBV4-3	TRBD1	TRBJ2-1	NA	TGCGCCAGCAGCCAAGTACAGGGGAGCTACAATGAGCAGTTCTTC	CASSQVQGSYNEQFF
14	TRBV10-3	NA	TRBJ2-7	many	TGTGCCATCAGGGGGGGCCCGGCCGGCTACGAGCAGTACTTC	CAIRGGPAGYEQYF
15	TRBV5-1	NA	TRBJ2-3	many	TGCGCCAGCAGCTTTAGAGCTATTGGGACAGATACGCAGTATTTT	CASSFRAIGTDTQYF
16	TRBV12-3/TRBV12-4	NA	TRBJ2-5	few	TGTGCCAGCAGTTTAGCGGGAGGCGGGTTCCAAGAGACCCAGTACTTC	CASSLAGGGFQETQYF
14	TRBV27	NA	TRBJ1-2	NA	TGTGCCAGCAGTTTATCGGCAGAAATCTATGGCTACACCTTC	CASSLSAEIYGYTF
14	TRBV7-8	NA	TRBJ2-2	many	TGTGCCAGCAGCTTAGCGGGGGGAAGCGGGGAGCTGTTTTTT	CASSLAGGSGELFF
13	TRBV10-3	NA	TRBJ1-5	many	TGTGCCATCAGGGCCGGACACAATCAGCCCCAGCATTTT	CAIRAGHNQPQHF
13	TRBV27	NA	TRBJ1-2	many	TGTGCCAGCAGTCTCGGGGCCAACTATGGCTACACCTTC	CASSLGANYGYTF
15	TRBV7-2	TRBD1	TRBJ2-7	NA	TGTGCCAGCAGCCGATACGGACAGGGGGTCCACGAGCAGTACTTC	CASSRYGQGVHEQYF
15	TRBV18	NA	TRBJ2-3	NA	TGTGCCAGCTCATCACGGACCTTCTACACAGATACGCAGTATTTT	CASSSRTFYTDTQYF
13	TRBV6-6	TRBD1	TRBJ2-7	few	TGTGCCAGCATTGAACAGGGGGCCGGGGAGCAGTACTTC	CASIEQGAGEQYF
12	TRBV29-1	NA	TRBJ1-2	many	TGCAGCGTTGAGGCAGTCGAATATGGCTACACCTTC	CSVEAVEYGYTF
14	TRBV27	NA	TRBJ2-1	NA	TGTGCCAGCAGTTACCAACCCCGGACGGGTGAGCAGTTCTTC	CASSYQPRTGEQFF
15	TRBV12-3/TRBV12-4	NA	TRBJ2-3	many	TGTGCCAGCGGGGGGCAGTATTCTAGCACAGATACGCAGTATTTT	CASGGQYSSTDTQYF
15	TRBV7-2	TRBD1	TRBJ1-6	NA	TGTGCCAGCAGCTCGACAGGGGGCTCGGGATCACCCCTCCACTTT	CASSSTGGSGSPLHF
14	TRBV2	TRBD1	TRBJ2-1	few	TGTGCCAGCAGCGGCGACAGGGTCCCTAATGAGCAGTTCTTC	CASSGDRVPNEQFF
17	TRBV7-2	NA	TRBJ2-2	NA	TGTGCCAGCAGCCCTGGGGTCCCTCAAGTGCGGACCGGGGAGCTGTTTTTT	CASSPGVPQVRTGELFF
15	TRBV20-1	TRBD1	TRBJ2-5	few	TGCAGTGCTACCCCCGGGACAGGGGTTCCAGAGACCCAGTACTTC	CSATPGTGVPETQYF
18	TRBV7-8	NA	TRBJ2-4	NA	TGTGCCAGCAGCCCCTCCGGACCGTCGAGTTTAGCCAAAAACATTCAGTACTTC	CASSPSGPSSLAKNIQYF
15	TRBV3-1	TRBD1	TRBJ1-6	many	TGTGCCAGCAGCCCTAGGGACAGTATAGATTCACCCCTCCACTTT	CASSPRDSIDSPLHF
16	TRBV3-1	NA	TRBJ1-4	few	TGTGCCAGCAGCCAATACCTAACAGGGCGAGGAGAAAAACTGTTTTTT	CASSQYLTGRGEKLFF
18	TRBV3-1	NA	TRBJ2-5	many	TGTGCCAGCAGCCAAGTCCCCTCCTTTGCGGGAATTGGCGAGACCCAGTACTTC	CASSQVPSFAGIGETQYF
16	TRBV12-3/TRBV12-4	TRBD1	TRBJ1-5	once	TGTGCCAGCAGTTTGCAACCCACAGGGGCAGGGGGCCCCCAGCATTTT	CASSLQPTGAGGPQHF
13	TRBV2	NA	TRBJ1-1	NA	TGTGCCAGCAGTACTAACGTTCTGACTGAAGCTTTCTTT	CASSTNVLTEAFF
14	TRBV9	NA	TRBJ2-2	NA	TGTGCCAGCAGTTTACAGGTCCACACCGGGGAGCTGTTTTTT	CASSLQVHTGELFF
15	TRBV11-3	NA	TRBJ2-2	NA	TGTGCCAGCAGTTCCTCCAGGGCGGGGACCGGGGAGCTGTTTTTT	CASSSSRAGTGELFF
12	TRBV30	NA	TRBJ2-3	NA	TGTGCCTGGAGTGGCGGGACAGATACGCAGTATTTT	CAWSGGTDTQYF
14	TRBV5-1	NA	TRBJ2-5	NA	TGCGCCAGCAGAGCGGGCCCGGGAGAGGAGACCCAGTACTTC	CASRAGPGEETQYF
15	TRBV7-3	TRBD2	TRBJ2-5	few	TGTGCCAGCAGCTCCGCCGGGGGGGCCATAGAGACCCAGTACTTC	CASSSAGGAIETQYF
12	TRBV4-2	NA	TRBJ2-1	NA	TGTGCCAGCAGCCAGAATAGGGATGAGCAGTTCTTC	CASSQNRDEQFF
12	TRBV6-5	NA	TRBJ2-2	NA	TGTGCCAGCCGAAGGGGTACCGGGGAGCTGTTTTTT	CASRRGTGELFF
13	TRBV20-1	TRBD1	TRBJ2-7	medium-sized	TGCAGTGCTAGATACGGACAGGACTACGAGCAGTACTTC	CSARYGQDYEQYF
11	TRBV29-1	NA	TRBJ2-5	NA	TGCAGCTGGGCGGGGAAAGAGACCCAGTACTTC	CSWAGKETQYF
14	TRBV6-2/TRBV6-3	NA	TRBJ2-7	NA	TGTGCCAGCAGTTACCCGGGGGTAGCCTACGAGCAGTACTTC	CASSYPGVAYEQYF
16	TRBV25-1	TRBD1	TRBJ1-5	NA	TGTGCCAGCAGTGAATCGGGGACAGGGGGCCGTCAGCCCCAGCATTTT	CASSESGTGGRQPQHF
11	TRBV6-5	NA	TRBJ2-1	NA	TGTGCCAGCAGACGGACCAATGAGCAGTTCTTC	CASRRTNEQFF